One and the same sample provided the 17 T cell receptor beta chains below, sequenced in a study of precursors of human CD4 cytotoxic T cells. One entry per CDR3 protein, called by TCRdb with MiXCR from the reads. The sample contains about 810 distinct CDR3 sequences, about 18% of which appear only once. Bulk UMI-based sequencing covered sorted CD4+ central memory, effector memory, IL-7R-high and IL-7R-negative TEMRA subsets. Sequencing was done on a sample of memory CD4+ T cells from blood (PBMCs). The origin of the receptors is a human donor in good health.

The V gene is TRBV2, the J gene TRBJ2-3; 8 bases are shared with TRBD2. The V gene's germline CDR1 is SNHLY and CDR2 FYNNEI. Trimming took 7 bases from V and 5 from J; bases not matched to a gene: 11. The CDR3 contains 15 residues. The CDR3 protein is CASNRYSGGGDTQYF. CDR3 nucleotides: TGTGCCAGCAACCGCTACAGCGGGGGTGGAGATACGCAGTATTTT.

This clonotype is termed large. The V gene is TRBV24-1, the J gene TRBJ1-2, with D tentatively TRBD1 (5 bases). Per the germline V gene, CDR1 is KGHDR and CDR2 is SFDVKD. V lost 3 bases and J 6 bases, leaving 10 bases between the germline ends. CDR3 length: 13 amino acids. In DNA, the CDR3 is TGTGCCACCAGTGATCCACAGGTCCATGGCTACACCTTC. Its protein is CATSDPQVHGYTF.

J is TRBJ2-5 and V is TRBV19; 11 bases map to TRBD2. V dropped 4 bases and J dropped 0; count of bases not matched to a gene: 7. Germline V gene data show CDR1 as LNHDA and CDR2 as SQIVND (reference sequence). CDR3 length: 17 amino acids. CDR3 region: CASSKFGLAGYQETQYF. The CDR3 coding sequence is TGTGCCAGTAGTAAATTCGGACTAGCGGGCTACCAAGAGACCCAGTACTTC.

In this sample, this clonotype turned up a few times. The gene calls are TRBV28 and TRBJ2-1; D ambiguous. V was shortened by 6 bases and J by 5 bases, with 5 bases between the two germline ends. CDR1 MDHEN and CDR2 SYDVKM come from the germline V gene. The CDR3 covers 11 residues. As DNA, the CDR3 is TGTGCCAGCAGATCTAACAATGAGCAGTTCTTC. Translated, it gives CASRSNNEQFF.

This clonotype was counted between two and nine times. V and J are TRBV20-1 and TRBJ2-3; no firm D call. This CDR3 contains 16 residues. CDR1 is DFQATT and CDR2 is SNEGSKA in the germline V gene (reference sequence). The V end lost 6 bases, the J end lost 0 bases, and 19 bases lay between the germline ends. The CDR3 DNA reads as TGCAGTGCACGAAGGGCCTTGCTCTCTAGCACAGATACGCAGTATTTT. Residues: CSARRALLSSTDTQYF.

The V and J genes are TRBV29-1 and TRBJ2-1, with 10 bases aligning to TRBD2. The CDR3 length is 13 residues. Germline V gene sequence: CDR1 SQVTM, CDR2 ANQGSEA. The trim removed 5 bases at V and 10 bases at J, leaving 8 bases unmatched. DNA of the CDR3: TGCAGCGTTCGTCTAGCGGGAGCGGGGGAGCAGTTCTTC. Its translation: CSVRLAGAGEQFF.

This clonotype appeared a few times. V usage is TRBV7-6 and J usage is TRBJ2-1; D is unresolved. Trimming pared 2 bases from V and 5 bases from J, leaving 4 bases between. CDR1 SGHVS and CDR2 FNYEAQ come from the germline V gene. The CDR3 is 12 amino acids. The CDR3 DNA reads TGTGCCAGCAGCTTATCCCACAATGAGCAGTTCTTC. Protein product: CASSLSHNEQFF.

CDR3 DNA: TGCAGCGTGGCAGAACCGGGACAGGGCTCCGAGCAGTACTTC. Amino acids: CSVAEPGQGSEQYF. The chain uses TRBV29-1 and TRBJ2-7, with 9 bases identical to TRBD1. The junction had 12 bases not matched to a gene; V was cut back by 6 bases and J by 6 bases. The CDR3 is 14 residues long. Germline values: CDR1 SQVTM, CDR2 ANQGSEA.

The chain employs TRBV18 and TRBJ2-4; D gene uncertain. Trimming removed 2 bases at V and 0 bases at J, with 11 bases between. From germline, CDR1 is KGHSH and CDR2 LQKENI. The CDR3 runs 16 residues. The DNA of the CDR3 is TGTGCCAGCTCACCAATAAGGGCGGCAGCCAAAAACATTCAGTACTTC. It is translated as CASSPIRAAAKNIQYF. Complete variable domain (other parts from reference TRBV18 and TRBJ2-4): NAGVMQNPRHLVRRRGQEARLRCSPMKGHSHVYWYRQLPEEGLKFMVYLQKENIIDESGMPKERFSAEFPKEGPSILRIQQVVRGDSAAYFCASSPIRAAAKNIQYFGAGTRLSVL.

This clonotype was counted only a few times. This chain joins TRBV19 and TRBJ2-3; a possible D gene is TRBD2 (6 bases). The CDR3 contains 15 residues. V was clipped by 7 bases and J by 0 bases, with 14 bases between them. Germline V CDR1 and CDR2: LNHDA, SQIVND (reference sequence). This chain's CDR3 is CASTTGTGSTDTQYF. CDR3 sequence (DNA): TGTGCCAGTACCACTGGGACTGGTAGCACAGATACGCAGTATTTT.

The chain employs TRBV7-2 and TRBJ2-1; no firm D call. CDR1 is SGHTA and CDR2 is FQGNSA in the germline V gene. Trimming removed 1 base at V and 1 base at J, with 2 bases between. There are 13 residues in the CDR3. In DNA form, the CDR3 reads TGTGCCAGCAGCTTAGTGTCCTACAATGAGCAGTTCTTC. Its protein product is CASSLVSYNEQFF.

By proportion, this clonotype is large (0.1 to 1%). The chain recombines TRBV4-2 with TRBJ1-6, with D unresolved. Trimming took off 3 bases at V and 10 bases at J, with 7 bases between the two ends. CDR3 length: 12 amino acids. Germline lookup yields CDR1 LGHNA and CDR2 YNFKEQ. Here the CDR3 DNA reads TGTGCCAGCAGCCAGAGGGCCTCACCCCTCCACTTT. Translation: CASSQRASPLHF.

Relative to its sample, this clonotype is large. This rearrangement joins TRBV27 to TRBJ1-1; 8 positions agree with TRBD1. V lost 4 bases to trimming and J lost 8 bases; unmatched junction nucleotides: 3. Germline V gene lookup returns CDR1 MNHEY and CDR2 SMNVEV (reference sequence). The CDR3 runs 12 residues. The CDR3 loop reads CASSSGDREAFF. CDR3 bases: TGTGCCAGCAGTTCGGGGGACAGGGAAGCTTTCTTT.

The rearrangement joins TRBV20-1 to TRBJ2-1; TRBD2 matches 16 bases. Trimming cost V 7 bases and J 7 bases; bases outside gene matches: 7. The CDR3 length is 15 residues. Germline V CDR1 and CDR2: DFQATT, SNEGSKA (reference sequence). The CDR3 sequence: CSGYPGLAGGNEQFF. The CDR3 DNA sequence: TGCAGTGGCTACCCGGGACTAGCGGGAGGGAATGAGCAGTTCTTC.

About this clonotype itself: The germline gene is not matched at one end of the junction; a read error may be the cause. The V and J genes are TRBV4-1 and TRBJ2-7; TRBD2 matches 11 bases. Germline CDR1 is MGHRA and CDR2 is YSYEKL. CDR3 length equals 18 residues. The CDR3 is CASGQDSIAGGTPYEQYF. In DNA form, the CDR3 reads TGCGCCAGCGGCCAAGATTCCATAGCGGGAGGGACCCCCTACGAGCAGTACTTC.

The CDR3 sequence: CASRDGLAGANTGELFF. CDR3 coding DNA: TGTGCCAGCAGGGACGGGCTAGCGGGGGCGAACACCGGGGAGCTGTTTTTT. This chain links TRBV6-5 with TRBJ2-2; 10 nucleotides match TRBD2. This CDR3 has 17 amino acids. Trimming removed 6 bases from V and 0 bases from J; junction bases left unmatched: 7. CDR1 and CDR2 from the germline V gene are MNHEY and SVGAGI.

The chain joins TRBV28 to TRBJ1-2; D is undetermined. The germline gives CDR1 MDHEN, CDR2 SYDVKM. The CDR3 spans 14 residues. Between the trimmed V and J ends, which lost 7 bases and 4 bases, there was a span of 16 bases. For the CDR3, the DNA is TGTGCCAGCATTCGTTCTTTGGGCGGCTATGGCTACACCTTC. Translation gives CASIRSLGGYGYTF.